This is a list of T cell receptor beta chains from one sample in a study of blood T cell repertoires in COVID-19. The table came from immunoSEQ multiplex PCR; TCRdb's copy has only in-frame clones and leaves some out. The repertoire holds 75,000 or so clones, around 90% seen once, with approximately 30% in the top ten. The sample taken for sequencing was peripheral blood. Receptors were obtained from a man between 45 and 60 years old with acute or convalescent COVID-19. The conserved cysteine and the conserved F or W are not part of the CDR3 here. Each record gives: J gene, V gene, CDR3 protein.

>TRBJ2-7|TRBV5-1
ASSFQRSYEQY
>TRBJ2-5|TRBV2
ASSALPGTGQETQY
>TRBJ1-6|TRBV3-1/TRBV3-2
ASTLGVSLNSPLH
>TRBJ1-4|TRBV2
ASRPAGRTGVHEKLF
>TRBJ1-1|TRBV6-5
ASSKRQGKAF
>TRBJ2-6|TRBV5-1
ASSPNAGSGANVLT
>TRBJ1-3|TRBV9
ASSVQGGGISGNTIY
>TRBJ2-1|TRBV7-3
ASSSGQEQF
>TRBJ2-7|TRBV5-1
ASSLGQGEQY
>TRBJ1-5|TRBV27
ASSLSWTESRYQPQH
>TRBJ2-1|TRBV27
ASRLGQNHNEQF
>TRBJ1-5|TRBV11-2
ASSPRRASNQPQH
>TRBJ1-1|TRBV5-1
ASSLAKGHMNTEAF
>TRBJ1-2|TRBV2
ASSDGTRPRPFYGYT
>TRBJ1-2|TRBV10-2
ASRETGGRYGYT
>TRBJ1-6|TRBV15
ATSRATGLNSPLH
>TRBJ1-4|TRBV11-2
ASSRDRVNEKLF
>TRBJ1-2|TRBV6-1
ASSEGGTPRWGYT
>TRBJ1-2|TRBV27
ASAGQPRYGYT
>TRBJ1-5|TRBV27
ASSLEPQGAGQPQH
>TRBJ2-5|TRBV21-1
ASSTRQGKETQY
>TRBJ1-1|TRBV12-3/TRBV12-4
ASSPTAHTEAF
>TRBJ2-7|TRBV28
ASSSVLNEQY
>TRBJ2-7|TRBV3-1/TRBV3-2
ASSDLGTSGSGPTYEQY
>TRBJ2-2|TRBV7-7
ASSIGRGWELF
>TRBJ1-2|TRBV5-1
ASSAPGTAYGYT
>TRBJ1-3|TRBV5-4
ASSLTDNSGNTIY
>TRBJ2-1|TRBV5-1
ASSLGTGGSEQF